The clone carrying this T cell receptor (beta chain) was found once. With a constant-region primer, TCR beta cDNA was made from approximately 500 ng of total RNA. Sequencing libraries for TCR beta derived from three nested multiplex PCR rounds that used slightly modified ARM-PCR. In the first two PCR rounds, TRBV1-TRBV30 forward primers were paired with a C-beta reverse primer, and each round lasted about 9 cycles. TCRdb redid the calling of the multiplex PCR reads with MiXCR, one entry per CDR3 protein. The table records 300,000 to 350,000 distinct CDR3 sequences, about two thirds of them present only once. Extraction also yielded germline DNA, while blood RNA was obtained from unsorted whole blood. There were only treatment-naive patients, all with chronic HBV infection. Investigators obtained about 3.9 milliliters of peripheral blood ahead of surgery. The data were taken from a study of tumor-infiltrating lymphocytes in primary liver carcinoma. As for the study in general: Male and female patients aged 30 to 69 years made up the cohort. Regardless of tissue type, samples showed similar yields of roughly 3.5 to 7.13 million productive TCRbeta reads.

The germline gives CDR1 LGHNA, CDR2 YNFKEQ. The CDR3 contains 17 residues. The sequence came from a middle-aged man with primary liver carcinoma and hepatitis B virus infection. V usage is TRBV4-2 and J usage is TRBJ2-5, with D possibly TRBD2 on 6 matching bases. The J call may not be correct, given that the DNA end is closer to TRBJ2-1. Sequenced sample: peripheral blood. This CDR3 reads CASSREVAVAVYNEQFF. The CDR3 DNA is TGTGCCAGCAGCCGGGAGGTAGCGGTAGCGGTTTACAATGAGCAGTTCTTC.